The 2 T cell receptor beta chains below come from one sample, sequenced in a study of blood T cell repertoires in COVID-19. The protocol was immunoSEQ multiplex PCR, while the TCRdb copy is restricted to in-frame clones and leaves out a portion. The table shows under 250,000 clones, with 84% occurring only once. Sequenced input: peripheral blood. The receptors originated from a woman aged 40-49 years who had recovered from COVID-19.

The chain has TRBV4-1 and TRBJ1-5; unclear D gene. The ends were cut back, 1 base at V and 0 bases at J, with 7 bases in the middle. Per the germline V gene, CDR1 is MGHRA and CDR2 is YSYEKL. CDR3 size: 15 residues. The CDR3 DNA reads as TGCGCCAGCAGCCAAGGCCTAAATAGCAATCAGCCCCAGCATTTT. Translation gives CASSQGLNSNQPQHF.

The rearrangement links TRBV5-6 to TRBJ1-3; TRBD1 matches 7 bases. From germline, CDR1 is SGHDT and CDR2 YYEEEE. The junction had 3 bases not matched to a gene; V was cut back by 4 bases and J by 2 bases. This CDR3 contains 14 residues. CDR3 residues: CASSPGQPGNTIYF. The DNA of the CDR3 is TGTGCCAGCAGCCCGGGACAGCCTGGAAACACCATATATTTT.